The clone carrying this T cell receptor beta chain was observed a handful of times. No conserved phenylalanine or tryptophan ends this CDR3, so it is likely a read error. A second about 7 to 11 cycle PCR used barcoded and J-beta primers. A single record per CDR3 protein comes from TCRdb applying MiXCR to the 5' RACE reads. The sample has hundreds of thousands of distinct CDR3 sequences; approximately 25% are singletons. This sample is part of a study of blood T cells in healthy people across ages. The CDR3 totals 15 residues. Germline CDR1 reads SGHAT; CDR2 reads FQDESV (reference sequence). The data were also submitted as part of a second study, on T cells of mothers and their children. That paper adds: The authors used all extracted RNA for cDNA synthesis, at around 1.5 ug per 15 ul. Pairs that are related and pairs that are unrelated have TCR recombination output shaped similarly by thymic selection.

The specimen sequenced was blood. The sequence was obtained from a boy aged 5-17 years in good health. V and J are TRBV11-1 and TRBJ2-5; D is unclear. TRBJ2-7 matches the DNA end more closely, so the J call is doubtful. This chain's CDR3 is CASSLEGVTSYEQYL. The CDR3 bases are TGTGCCAGCAGCTTAGAGGGTGTCACCTCCTACGAGCAGTACCTC.